The rows below give T cell receptor beta chains drawn from one sample of a study of vaccination effects on CD4 cells after COVID-19. The repertoire was sequenced with immunoSEQ multiplex PCR; TCRdb's copy has only in-frame clones and lacks some. The repertoire holds approximately 30,000 clones, 55% to 75% seen once, with 28% in the top ten. Their target antigens are unknown. The source was CD4+ T cells from PBMCs cultured with HCoV-229E spike peptides, collected before COVID-19 vaccination. The receptors originated from a human donor who received a COVID-19 vaccine. CDR3s include the opening cysteine and the closing phenylalanine or tryptophan. The D gene is left open where the match is weak. The size of a clone is reported for some rows only, either as once, few or many, or as a class for expanded clones.

v_gene	j_gene	abundance	d_gene	CDR3nt	CDR3aa
TRBV9	TRBJ1-1	few	NA	TGTGCCAGCAGCGGCACACCGAACACTGAAGCTTTCTTT	CASSGTPNTEAFF
TRBV6-6	TRBJ2-7	once	NA	TGTGCCAGCAGTCCCCACGGAGGGACCTACGAGCAGTACTTC	CASSPHGGTYEQYF
TRBV29-1	TRBJ2-7	few	NA	TGCAGCGGGGCATCGCGCACTTCCTTCTACTACGAGCAGTACTTC	CSGASRTSFYYEQYF
TRBV4-3	TRBJ2-1	NA	NA	TGCGCCAGCAGCCAAGAGCAGGGAAAATTCAATGAGCAGTTCTTC	CASSQEQGKFNEQFF
TRBV4-2	TRBJ2-1	NA	TRBD1	TGTGCCAGCAGCGAGCAGGGGGCCCACAATGAGCAGTTCTTC	CASSEQGAHNEQFF
TRBV6-2/TRBV6-3	TRBJ2-7	NA	TRBD2	TGTGCCAGCAGCCCACTGAAGCTACGCGGGAGGGCCTACGAGCAGTACTTC	CASSPLKLRGRAYEQYF
TRBV30	TRBJ2-5	NA	TRBD2	TGTGCCTGGAGTGTAAGCGGGGGGGCAAGGGAGACCCAGTACTTC	CAWSVSGGARETQYF
TRBV29-1	TRBJ1-2	NA	NA	TGCAGCGTTGTCCGGCCTAACTATGGCTACACCTTC	CSVVRPNYGYTF
TRBV28	TRBJ1-2	NA	NA	TGTGCCAGCAGGCTAGGTAACTATGGCTACACCTTC	CASRLGNYGYTF
TRBV9	TRBJ2-7	NA	NA	TGTGCCAGCAGCTTTAGCGCGGAGACCTACGAGCAGTACTTC	CASSFSAETYEQYF
TRBV30	TRBJ2-3	NA	NA	TGTGCCTGGAGTGTGATCGACGGGGGTACGCAGTATTTT	CAWSVIDGGTQYF
TRBV18	TRBJ2-2	once	NA	TGTGCCAGCTCACCACCGGGCGGGGAGCTGTTTTTT	CASSPPGGELFF
TRBV19	TRBJ1-2	once	NA	TGTGCCAGTAGTGGTGCTAACTATGGCTACACCTTC	CASSGANYGYTF
TRBV5-6	TRBJ2-7	NA	TRBD1	TGTGCCAGCGTACAGGGGCGCTCCTACGAGCAGTACTTC	CASVQGRSYEQYF
TRBV28	TRBJ2-7	NA	TRBD1	TGTGCCAGCAGTTTTTCCGTACGGACCGGGACAGGGAGGGACGAGCAGTACTTC	CASSFSVRTGTGRDEQYF
TRBV21-1	TRBJ1-2	NA	NA	TGTGCCAGCAGCGACCCCTCCGGACAGGGGGCTTGGGTTGTAACCTTC	CASSDPSGQGAWVVTF
TRBV18	TRBJ2-1	NA	TRBD2	TGTGCCAGCTCACCGCAAGGGAGGGGAATAAATGAGCAGTTCTTC	CASSPQGRGINEQFF
TRBV19	TRBJ1-1	few	TRBD1	TGTGCCAGTAGTCCCCGGACAGGGAGTTCCACTGAAGCTTTCTTT	CASSPRTGSSTEAFF
TRBV28	TRBJ2-7	NA	NA	TGTGCCAGCAGTTTAGATTGGCTAAAAACCCGGGACGAGCAGTACTTC	CASSLDWLKTRDEQYF
TRBV5-6	TRBJ2-2	NA	TRBD2	TGTGCCAGCGCTAGCGGAGAAACCACCGGGGAGCTGTTTTTT	CASASGETTGELFF
TRBV5-1	TRBJ2-2	few	TRBD1	TGCGCCAGCAGCTTGGGAAGACAGGGTTTCACCGGGGAGCTGTTTTTT	CASSLGRQGFTGELFF
TRBV3-1/TRBV3-2	TRBJ1-1	NA	NA	TGTGCCAGCAGCCAAGGGGGGGGCCGCACTGAAGCTTTCTTT	CASSQGGGRTEAFF
TRBV5-4	TRBJ2-3	NA	TRBD2	TGTGCCAGCAGCCCGGGAGGCACGGCTAGCGGGAGATCAGATACGCAGTATTTT	CASSPGGTASGRSDTQYF
TRBV7-9	TRBJ1-6	NA	NA	TGTGCCAGCAGCTTAGCAGGGGTGTCACCCCTCCACTTT	CASSLAGVSPLHF
TRBV7-2	TRBJ1-6	once	NA	TGTGCCAGCAGCTTACTAGTTTATAATTCACCCCTCCACTTT	CASSLLVYNSPLHF
TRBV30	TRBJ1-1	NA	TRBD1	TGTGCCTGGGGTCACAGGGGCGTGAACACTGAAGCTTTCTTT	CAWGHRGVNTEAFF
TRBV4-1	TRBJ2-3	NA	NA	TGCGCCAGCAGCCCTACAAAGGGACCGTCTTGGGGTACGCAGTATTTT	CASSPTKGPSWGTQYF
TRBV7-8	TRBJ2-7	NA	NA	TGTGCCAGCAGCTTAGAAGTCGACGAGCAGTACTTC	CASSLEVDEQYF
TRBV11-2	TRBJ2-5	NA	TRBD2	TGTGCCAGCAGCCGACAGTTCTATAGCGGGAGTTTGGAGGGGGAGACCCAGTACTTC	CASSRQFYSGSLEGETQYF
TRBV3-1/TRBV3-2	TRBJ1-6	few	TRBD1	TGTGCCAGCAGCCAAGTCAGGACAGGGACCCTCCACTTT	CASSQVRTGTLHF
TRBV3-1/TRBV3-2	TRBJ1-1	NA	TRBD1	TGTGCCAGCAGCCCTATGGGGGACAGGGCGACTAAAGCTTTCTTT	CASSPMGDRATKAFF
TRBV3-1/TRBV3-2	TRBJ1-1	NA	NA	TGTGCCAGCAGCCTCTACACGAACACTGAAGCTTTCTTT	CASSLYTNTEAFF
TRBV5-1	TRBJ2-1	NA	NA	TGCGCCAGCAGTCTCGGGGGAGGGGGCTACAATGAGCAGTTCTTC	CASSLGGGGYNEQFF
TRBV3-1/TRBV3-2	TRBJ2-3	once	NA	TGTGCCAGCTCACGGGGGGCTGTCACAGATACGCAGTATTTT	CASSRGAVTDTQYF
TRBV5-1	TRBJ2-5	few	TRBD2	TGCGCCAGCAGACTAGCGGGGCTTGGAGAGACCCAGTACTTC	CASRLAGLGETQYF
TRBV29-1	TRBJ1-3	NA	NA	TGCAGCGTTGATATGGGGTCCCCTGGAAACACCATATATTTT	CSVDMGSPGNTIYF
TRBV6-5	TRBJ2-7	NA	TRBD2	TGTGCCAGCAGTTACAACCTAGCGGGAGAGGCATACGAGCAGTACTTC	CASSYNLAGEAYEQYF
TRBV19	TRBJ1-5	NA	NA	TGTGCCAGTAGTATTGCCCAGCCCACAGGGAGGGGGCAGCCCCAGCATTTT	CASSIAQPTGRGQPQHF
TRBV28	TRBJ1-3	once	NA	TGTGCCAGCAGTTTATCGGGCCGCAACTCTGGAAACACCATATATTTT	CASSLSGRNSGNTIYF
TRBV28	TRBJ1-3	few	NA	TGTGCCAGCACTTTGGGGGGGTACGGAAACACCATATATTTT	CASTLGGYGNTIYF
TRBV10-3	TRBJ2-7	NA	TRBD1	TGTGCCACAACCGGGACAGGGGACTACGAGCAGTACTTC	CATTGTGDYEQYF
TRBV19	TRBJ1-5	NA	NA	TGTGCCAGTAGTATTTCACAGGGTTCCAATCAGCCCCAGCATTTT	CASSISQGSNQPQHF
TRBV18	TRBJ1-1	NA	TRBD1	TGTGCCAGCTCACCACCGATGGGGACAGGGGGCTTCCTGAACACTGAAGCTTTCTTT	CASSPPMGTGGFLNTEAFF
TRBV19	TRBJ1-2	NA	NA	TGTGCCAGTAGAGGCGGTACCTATGGCTACACCTTC	CASRGGTYGYTF
TRBV30	TRBJ2-5	few	TRBD1	TGTGCCTGGAGTAGTCCGGGACAGTCGTACCAAGAGACCCAGTACTTC	CAWSSPGQSYQETQYF
TRBV2	TRBJ1-1	few	NA	TGTGCCAGCAGTCAAACGTTGGCGGACACTGAAGCTTTCTTT	CASSQTLADTEAFF
TRBV5-1	TRBJ1-1	NA	NA	TGCGCCAGCAGCACCGAGGGCACTGAAGCTTTCTTT	CASSTEGTEAFF
TRBV6-5	TRBJ1-1	NA	NA	TGTGCCAGCAGGAGGCAGGGAGGGACTGAAGCTTTCTTT	CASRRQGGTEAFF
TRBV11-2	TRBJ2-3	NA	NA	TGTGCCAGCAGCTTCGGAGATTACTACGGGACAGATACGCAGTATTTT	CASSFGDYYGTDTQYF
TRBV5-1	TRBJ1-1	NA	TRBD1	TGCGCCAGCAGCTTGCCCGGCTTCCACCGACCGGCCGGAACAGGGGATACTGAAGCTTTCTTT	CASSLPGFHRPAGTGDTEAFF
TRBV7-4	TRBJ1-3	NA	NA	TGTGCCAGCAGCCCCCGACGGACAGTCTCTGGAAACACCATATATTTT	CASSPRRTVSGNTIYF
TRBV7-2	TRBJ2-3	few	TRBD2	TGTGCCAGCAGCTTAGTGGCGGCTAGCGGGAGGGGGGGGCCAGATACGCAGTATTTT	CASSLVAASGRGGPDTQYF
TRBV6-5	TRBJ2-2	medium-sized	TRBD1	TGTGCCAGCACCCGCGGACAGGGTAGCACCGGGGAGCTGTTTTTT	CASTRGQGSTGELFF
TRBV4-2	TRBJ2-2	NA	TRBD2	TGTGCCAGCAGCCAGGAACGACTAGCGGGACTGCTGTTTTTT	CASSQERLAGLLFF
TRBV27	TRBJ1-1	NA	TRBD1	TGTGCCAGCAGTCCCCAACAGGGGGTAGGATCTGAAGCTTTCTTT	CASSPQQGVGSEAFF
TRBV14	TRBJ2-5	few	NA	TGTGCCAGCAGCAATTATTTGGGAGAGACCCAGTACTTC	CASSNYLGETQYF
TRBV4-3	TRBJ1-2	few	NA	TGCGCCAGCAGCCTCGGACAAGACTATGGCTACACCTTC	CASSLGQDYGYTF